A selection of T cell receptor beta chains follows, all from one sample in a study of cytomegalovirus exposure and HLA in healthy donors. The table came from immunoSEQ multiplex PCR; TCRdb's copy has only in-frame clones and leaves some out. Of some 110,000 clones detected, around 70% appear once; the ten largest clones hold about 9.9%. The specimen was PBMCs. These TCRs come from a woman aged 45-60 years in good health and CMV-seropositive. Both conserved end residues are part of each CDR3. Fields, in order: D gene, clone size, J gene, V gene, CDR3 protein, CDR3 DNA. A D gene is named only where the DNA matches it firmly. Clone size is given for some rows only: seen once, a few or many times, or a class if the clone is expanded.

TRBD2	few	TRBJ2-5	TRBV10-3	CATKGLAGEETQYF	TGTGCCACCAAGGGACTAGCGGGGGAAGAGACCCAGTACTTC
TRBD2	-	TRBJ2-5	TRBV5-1	CASSFQTLAGVQETQYF	TGCGCCAGCAGCTTTCAGACGCTAGCGGGCGTCCAAGAGACCCAGTACTTC
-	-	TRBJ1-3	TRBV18	CASSPPPQGNTIYF	TGTGCCAGCTCACCACCCCCGCAGGGTAACACCATATATTTT
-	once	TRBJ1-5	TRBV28	CASSSTGINQPQHF	TGTGCCAGCAGTTCAACAGGGATTAATCAGCCCCAGCATTTT
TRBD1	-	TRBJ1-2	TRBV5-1	CASSPQQGAAYGYTF	TGCGCCAGCAGCCCCCAACAGGGGGCAGCGTATGGCTACACCTTC
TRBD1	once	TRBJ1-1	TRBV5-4	CASSSTGTGVNTEAFF	TGTGCCAGCAGCTCGACGGGGACAGGGGTGAACACTGAAGCTTTCTTT
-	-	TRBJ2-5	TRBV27	CASSPNLGETQYF	TGTGCCAGCAGTCCCAACCTCGGAGAGACCCAGTACTTC
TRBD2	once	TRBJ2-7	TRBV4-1	CASSQVTSGLLYEQYF	TGCGCCAGCAGCCAAGTTACTAGCGGGCTCCTTTACGAGCAGTACTTC
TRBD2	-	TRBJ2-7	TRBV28	CASKTILAGNYEQYF	TGTGCCAGCAAAACTATTCTAGCGGGTAACTACGAGCAGTACTTC
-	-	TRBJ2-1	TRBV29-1	CSVEADYLFDNEQFF	TGCAGCGTTGAAGCCGACTACCTATTCGACAATGAGCAGTTCTTC
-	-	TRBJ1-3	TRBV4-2	CASSQTGFGVSGNTIYF	TGTGCCAGCAGCCAGACCGGGTTCGGTGTCTCTGGAAACACCATATATTTT
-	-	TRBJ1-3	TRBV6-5	CASSQQFFSGNTIYF	TGTGCCAGCAGTCAACAATTCTTCTCTGGAAACACCATATATTTT
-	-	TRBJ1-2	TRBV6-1	CASSDTGYYGYTF	TGTGCCAGCAGTGACACAGGGTACTATGGCTACACCTTC
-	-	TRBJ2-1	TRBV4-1	CASSHSPREPYNEQFF	TGCGCCAGCAGCCATAGCCCCCGGGAACCCTACAATGAGCAGTTCTTC
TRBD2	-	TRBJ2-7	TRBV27	CASSRGLAASYEQYF	TGTGCCAGCAGTCGAGGACTAGCGGCCTCCTACGAGCAGTACTTC
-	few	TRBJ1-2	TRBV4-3	CASSQVLAEVGYTF	TGCGCCAGCAGCCAAGTTCTGGCAGAGGTCGGCTACACCTTC
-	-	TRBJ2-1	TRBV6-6	CASSCPGCEQFF	TGTGCCAGCAGTTGCCCGGGGTGTGAGCAGTTCTTC
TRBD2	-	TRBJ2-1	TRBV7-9	CASSKTSGSYNEQFF	TGTGCCAGCAGCAAGACTAGCGGCTCCTACAATGAGCAGTTCTTC
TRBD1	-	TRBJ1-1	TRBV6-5	CASSKGQGAAEAFF	TGTGCCAGCAGTAAAGGACAGGGGGCCGCTGAAGCTTTCTTT
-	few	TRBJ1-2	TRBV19	CASSESFRYGYTF	TGTGCCAGCTCGGAGAGTTTTCGGTATGGCTACACCTTC